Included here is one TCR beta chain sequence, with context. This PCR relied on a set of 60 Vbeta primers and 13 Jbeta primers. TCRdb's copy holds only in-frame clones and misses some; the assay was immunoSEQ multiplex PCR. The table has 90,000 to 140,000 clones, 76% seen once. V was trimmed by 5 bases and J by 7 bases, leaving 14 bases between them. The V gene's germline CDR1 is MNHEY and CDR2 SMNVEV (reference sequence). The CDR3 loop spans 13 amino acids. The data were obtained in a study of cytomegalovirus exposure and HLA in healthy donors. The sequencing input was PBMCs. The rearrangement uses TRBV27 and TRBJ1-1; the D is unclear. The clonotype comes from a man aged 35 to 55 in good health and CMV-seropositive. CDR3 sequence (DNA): TGTGCCAGCAGTCCACGGGCGAGGGATGAAGCTTTCTTT. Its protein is CASSPRARDEAFF.